This TCR beta chain comes out of a study of cytomegalovirus exposure and HLA in healthy donors. Trimming shortened V by 0 bases and J by 1 base, and 3 bases separated the two germline ends. The CDR3 runs 13 residues. Looked up from germline, CDR1 is SGDLS and CDR2 is YYNGEE. Vbeta (60) and Jbeta (13) primers were used in the PCR. Only in-frame clones appear in the TCRdb table, and some are missing; sequencing was by immunoSEQ multiplex PCR. The data contain about 170,000 clones, 60% to 85% of them seen just once; the ten biggest clones take up 2.5% to 3.5%. On this clone itself: The antigen is undetermined.

Whole-study results and caveats: Some TCR beta chains (roughly 160 of them) were listed as cytomegalovirus-associated. In a later analysis, the majority of CMV-associated beta chains seemingly showed HLA restriction. Available immune exposure information was restricted to CMV serostatus only.

The chain employs TRBV9 and TRBJ2-3, with D unclear. The TCR was taken from a female donor in good health and CMV-seronegative. The sample was PBMCs. CDR3 amino acids: CASSVAGTDTQYF. CDR3 nucleotide sequence: TGTGCCAGCAGCGTAGCCGGCACAGATACGCAGTATTTT.